The 9 T cell receptor beta chains listed next were all sequenced from one sample in a study of T cells in Graves' hyperthyroidism and ophthalmopathy. Amplified TCR beta CDR3 regions derived from RNA transcripts. A set of HTBI primers served as the primers for a first-round RT-PCR of the TCR CDR3. MiXCR was run by TCRdb on the multiplex PCR reads, yielding one entry per CDR3 protein. The table has 350,000 to 400,000 distinct CDR3 sequences, 19% seen once. Material for sequencing was blood. The receptor source for this set is a young woman with Graves' hyperthyroidism.

The chain couples TRBV12-3 or TRBV12-4 to TRBJ1-2, with TRBD1 matching 9 bases. The CDR3 runs 13 residues. J was trimmed by 7 bases and V by 2 bases; bases with no gene match: 2. The CDR3 DNA is TGTGCCAGCAGTTTACGGGACAGGGCTGGCTACACCTTC. Protein: CASSLRDRAGYTF.

This clonotype occurred a few times. This chain connects TRBV4-1 to TRBJ2-4; D unresolved. Germline V gives CDR1 MGHRA, CDR2 YSYEKL. The CDR3 is 17 amino acids. Trimming removed 4 bases at V and 0 bases at J, with 16 bases between. For the CDR3, the DNA is TGCGCCAGCAGCCTCCAGCTCATGGCCGTAGCCAAAAACATTCAGTACTTC. Translated, it gives CASSLQLMAVAKNIQYF.

The sample holds many counts of this clonotype. The chain links TRBV12-3 or TRBV12-4 to TRBJ1-5, with 7 bases lining up with TRBD1. The trim removed 5 bases at V and 0 bases at J, leaving 4 bases unmatched. The CDR3 covers 15 residues. The CDR3 loop reads CASSHRGHSNQPQHF. CDR3 bases: TGTGCCAGCAGTCACAGGGGCCATAGCAATCAGCCCCAGCATTTT.

This clonotype was observed at least ten times. The V gene is TRBV12-3 or TRBV12-4, the J gene TRBJ1-5; D is undetermined. Deletions cut 1 base from V and 0 bases from J, with 7 bases between. The CDR3 consists of 15 residues. CDR3 sequence: CASSLVGVSNQPQHF. For the CDR3, the DNA is TGTGCCAGCAGTTTAGTAGGAGTTAGCAATCAGCCCCAGCATTTT.

This clonotype occurred a few times. The J gene is TRBJ1-2, the V gene TRBV12-3 or TRBV12-4; 9 bases agree with TRBD1. The CDR3 is 17 residues long. J lost 1 base, V lost 2 bases, and 8 bases had no gene match. CDR3 DNA: TGTGCCAGCAGTTTAACCGGGACAGGGCGCTATAACTATGGCTACACCTTC. Amino acid sequence: CASSLTGTGRYNYGYTF.

This clonotype has at least ten counts. V gene TRBV20-1 combines with J gene TRBJ2-7, with a weak D call TRBD1 (6 bases). The germline gives CDR1 DFQATT, CDR2 SNEGSKA (reference sequence). V was shortened by 0 bases and J by 3 bases, with 9 bases between the two germline ends. The CDR3 covers 13 residues. In DNA form, the CDR3 reads TGCAGTGCTAGAGACAGGGGAAACTACGAGCAGTACTTC. Translated: CSARDRGNYEQYF.

The V gene is TRBV11-3, the J gene TRBJ1-3; D remains unclear. The CDR3 loop spans 14 amino acids. Germline V gene lookup returns CDR1 SGHNT and CDR2 YENEEA. Trimming took 0 bases from V and 2 from J, leaving 5 bases between them. The CDR3 loop is CASSLDRTGNTIYF. CDR3 nucleotide sequence: TGTGCCAGCAGCTTAGATCGGACTGGAAACACCATATATTTT.

The chain joins TRBV7-3 to TRBJ2-5; D may be TRBD2 (5 bases). The CDR3 length is 21 residues. V lost 1 base to trimming and J lost 5 bases, with 32 bases between them. The germline V gene has CDR1 SGHTA and CDR2 FQGTGA. The DNA for the CDR3 is TGTGCCAGCAGCTTAAGAGGTATTTGGTTCATCGGCGGGCCGGGCAAGGAGACCCAGTACTTC. Its protein product is CASSLRGIWFIGGPGKETQYF.

This clonotype was seen repeatedly, ten times or more. The chain has TRBV2 and TRBJ2-5; D may be TRBD1 or TRBD2 (5 bases each). The CDR3 spans 13 residues. V lost 8 bases and J lost 1, with 11 bases in between. Germline values: CDR1 SNHLY, CDR2 FYNNEI. CDR3 loop: CASGLGTQETQYF. The CDR3 DNA sequence: TGTGCCAGCGGGCTGGGGACCCAAGAGACCCAGTACTTC.